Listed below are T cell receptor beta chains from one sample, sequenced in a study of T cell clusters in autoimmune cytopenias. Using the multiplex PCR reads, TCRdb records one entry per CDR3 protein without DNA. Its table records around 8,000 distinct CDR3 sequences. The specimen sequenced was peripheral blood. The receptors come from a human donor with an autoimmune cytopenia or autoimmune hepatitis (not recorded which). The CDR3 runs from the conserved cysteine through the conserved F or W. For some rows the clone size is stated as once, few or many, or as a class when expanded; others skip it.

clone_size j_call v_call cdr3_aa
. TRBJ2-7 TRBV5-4 CASSLALGSSYEQYF
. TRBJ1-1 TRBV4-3 CASSQDVGDTEAFF
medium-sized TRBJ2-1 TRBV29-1 CSVYRGPGYNEQFF
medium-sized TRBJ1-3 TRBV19 CARNEPGNTIYF
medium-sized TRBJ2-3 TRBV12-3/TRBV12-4 CASSPGPSDTQYF
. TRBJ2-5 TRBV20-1 CSASALNRVQETQYF
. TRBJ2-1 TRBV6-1 CASSRQGWETQYF
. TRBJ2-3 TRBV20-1 CSAMGSGSTDTQYF
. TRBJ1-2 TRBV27 CASSFLGGWGYTF
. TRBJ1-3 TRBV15 CATSRDSSSGNTIYF